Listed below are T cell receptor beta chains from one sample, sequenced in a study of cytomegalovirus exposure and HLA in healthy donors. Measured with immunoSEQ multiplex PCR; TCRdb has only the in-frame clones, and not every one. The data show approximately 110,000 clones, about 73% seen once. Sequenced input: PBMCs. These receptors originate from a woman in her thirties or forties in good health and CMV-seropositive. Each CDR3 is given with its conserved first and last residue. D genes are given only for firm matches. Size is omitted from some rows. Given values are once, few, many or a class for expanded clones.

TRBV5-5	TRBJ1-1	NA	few	CASSLWGPDEAFF	TGTGCCAGCAGCTTGTGGGGGCCGGATGAAGCTTTCTTT
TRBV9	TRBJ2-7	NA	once	CASSVGQGGYEQYF	TGTGCCAGCAGCGTAGGACAGGGAGGCTACGAGCAGTACTTC
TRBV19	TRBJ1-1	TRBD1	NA	CASNQGQEGKAFF	TGTGCCAGTAACCAAGGACAGGAGGGAAAAGCTTTCTTT
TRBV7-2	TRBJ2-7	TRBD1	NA	CASSWGGTGGGEQYF	TGTGCCAGCAGCTGGGGTGGGACAGGGGGAGGCGAGCAGTACTTC
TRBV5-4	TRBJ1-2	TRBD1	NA	CASSPQGVENYGYTF	TGTGCCAGCAGCCCTCAGGGGGTAGAGAACTATGGCTACACCTTC
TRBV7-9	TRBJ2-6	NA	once	CASSFSGVAGANVLTF	TGTGCCAGCAGCTTTAGCGGTGTTGCTGGGGCCAACGTCCTGACTTTC
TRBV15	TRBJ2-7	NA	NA	CATSREGVRGQYF	TGTGCCACCAGCCGCGAGGGGGTACGAGGGCAGTACTTC
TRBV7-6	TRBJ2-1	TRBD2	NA	CASSLVVGGGARREQFF	TGTGCCAGCAGCTTAGTCGTCGGCGGGGGGGCTCGGCGTGAGCAGTTCTTC
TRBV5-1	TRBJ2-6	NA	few	CASSLDREMGWANVLTF	TGCGCCAGCAGCTTGGACAGAGAAATGGGCTGGGCCAACGTCCTGACTTTC
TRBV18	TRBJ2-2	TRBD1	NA	CASSPGQVGGELFF	TGTGCCAGCTCACCCGGACAGGTTGGCGGGGAGCTGTTTTTT
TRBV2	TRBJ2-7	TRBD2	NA	CASSDDFGAGGLSEQYF	TGTGCCAGCAGTGATGATTTTGGGGCGGGGGGACTCTCCGAGCAGTACTTC
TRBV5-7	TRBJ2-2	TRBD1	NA	CATTGQGAPNTGELFF	TGTGCCACCACGGGGCAGGGGGCACCGAACACCGGGGAGCTGTTTTTT
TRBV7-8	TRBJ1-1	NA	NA	CASSFSQGNTEAFF	TGTGCCAGCAGCTTTTCGCAGGGGAACACTGAAGCTTTCTTT
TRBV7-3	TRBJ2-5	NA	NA	CASSPSPEETQYF	TGTGCCAGCAGCCCAAGTCCGGAAGAGACCCAGTACTTC
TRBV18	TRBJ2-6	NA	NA	CASSPTTGLEGANVLTF	TGTGCCAGCTCACCAACAACAGGGTTGGAGGGGGCCAACGTCCTGACTTTC
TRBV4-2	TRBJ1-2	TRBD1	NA	CASSTITQGRIGYGYTF	TGTGCCAGCAGCACAATAACACAGGGGCGGATAGGGTATGGCTACACCTTC
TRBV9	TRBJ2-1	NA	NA	CASSVEGGYNEQFF	TGTGCCAGCAGCGTCGAGGGGGGGTACAATGAGCAGTTCTTC
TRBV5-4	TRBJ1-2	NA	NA	CASSLRGEYGYTF	TGTGCCAGCAGCTTGCGCGGGGAATATGGCTACACCTTC
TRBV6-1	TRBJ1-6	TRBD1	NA	CASSELGVRGQSPLHF	TGTGCCAGCAGTGAATTAGGGGTCAGGGGGCAATCACCCCTCCACTTT
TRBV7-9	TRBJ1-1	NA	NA	CASSSRILMNTEAFF	TGTGCCAGCAGCAGCAGGATTCTCATGAACACTGAAGCTTTCTTT
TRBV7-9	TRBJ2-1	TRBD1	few	CASSFRLTGGREQFF	TGTGCCAGCAGCTTTAGGTTGACAGGGGGCCGAGAGCAGTTCTTC
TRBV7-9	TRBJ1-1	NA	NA	CASSLDLGGDTEAFF	TGTGCCAGCAGCTTAGATTTAGGCGGGGACACTGAAGCTTTCTTT
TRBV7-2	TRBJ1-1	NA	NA	CASSATVERFGTEAFF	TGTGCCAGCAGCGCGACCGTAGAGAGGTTCGGTACTGAAGCTTTCTTT
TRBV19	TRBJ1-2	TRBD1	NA	CASSPRDRPYGYTF	TGTGCCAGTAGTCCCCGGGACAGACCCTATGGCTACACCTTC
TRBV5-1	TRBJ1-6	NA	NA	CASSLVQRYYSPLHF	TGCGCCAGCAGCTTGGTGCAGCGGTATTATTCACCCCTCCACTTT
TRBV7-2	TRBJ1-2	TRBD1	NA	CASSLAGQVNYGYTF	TGTGCCAGCAGCTTAGCTGGACAGGTTAACTATGGCTACACCTTC
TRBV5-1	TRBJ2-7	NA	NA	CASSEQQYYEQYF	TGCGCCAGCAGTGAACAGCAATACTACGAGCAGTACTTC
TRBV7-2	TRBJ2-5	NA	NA	CASSLTWRSETQYF	TGTGCCAGCAGCCTGACATGGAGGTCGGAGACCCAGTACTTC
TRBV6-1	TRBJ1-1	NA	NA	CASTLRGLNTEAFF	TGTGCCAGCACATTGCGGGGACTCAACACTGAAGCTTTCTTT
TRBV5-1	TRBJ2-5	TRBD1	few	CASSFSGTGGGETQYF	TGCGCCAGCAGCTTTTCCGGGACAGGGGGAGGGGAGACCCAGTACTTC
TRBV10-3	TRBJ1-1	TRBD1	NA	CAISEDRGGTEAFF	TGTGCCATCAGTGAAGACAGGGGAGGCACTGAAGCTTTCTTT
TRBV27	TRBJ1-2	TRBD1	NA	CASSFTGGFYTF	TGTGCCAGCAGTTTTACAGGGGGCTTCTACACCTTC
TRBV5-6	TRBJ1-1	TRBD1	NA	CASARTGNTEAFF	TGTGCCAGCGCTAGGACAGGAAACACTGAAGCTTTCTTT
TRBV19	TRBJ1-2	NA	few	CASTRPPGYGYTF	TGTGCCAGTACCCGACCCCCAGGCTATGGCTACACCTTC
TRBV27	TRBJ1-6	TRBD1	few	CASTRQGTHNSPLHF	TGTGCCAGCACTAGACAGGGGACGCATAATTCACCCCTCCACTTT
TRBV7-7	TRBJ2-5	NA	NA	CASSHTGTGETQYF	TGTGCTAGCAGCCATACCGGGACTGGAGAGACCCAGTACTTC
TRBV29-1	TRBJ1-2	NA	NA	CSVLTDTPLSGYTF	TGCAGCGTCCTGACAGATACCCCTCTCTCAGGCTACACCTTC
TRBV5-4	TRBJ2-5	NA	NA	CASSSAAGPGETQYF	TGTGCCAGCAGCTCGGCGGCGGGTCCAGGCGAGACCCAGTACTTC
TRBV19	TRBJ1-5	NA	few	CASRVRHSGTMLWGQPQHF	TGTGCCAGTAGGGTAAGGCACTCCGGGACAATGTTATGGGGTCAGCCCCAGCATTTT
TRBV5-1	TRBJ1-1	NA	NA	CASSLDTGKNTEAFF	TGCGCCAGCAGCTTGGACACAGGCAAGAACACTGAAGCTTTCTTT
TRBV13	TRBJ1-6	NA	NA	CASSLGRTLNSPLHF	TGTGCCAGCAGCTTAGGCCGGACACTTAATTCACCCCTCCACTTT
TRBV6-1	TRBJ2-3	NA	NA	CASSNQQGGDTQYF	TGTGCCAGCAGTAACCAGCAGGGAGGTGATACGCAGTATTTT
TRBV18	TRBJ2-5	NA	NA	CASSPGQYETQYF	TGTGCCAGCTCACCTGGACAGTACGAGACCCAGTACTTC
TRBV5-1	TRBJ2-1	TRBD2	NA	CASSLGTSGYREQFF	TGCGCCAGCAGCTTAGGGACTAGCGGCTACCGTGAGCAGTTCTTC
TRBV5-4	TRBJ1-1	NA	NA	CASSFRQDTEAFF	TGTGCCAGCAGCTTCCGACAGGACACTGAAGCTTTCTTT
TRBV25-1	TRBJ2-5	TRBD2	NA	CASSPSGGLGTQYF	TGTGCCAGCAGTCCTAGCGGGGGGCTTGGGACCCAGTACTTC
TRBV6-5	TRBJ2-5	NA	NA	CATSDSQETQYF	TGTGCCACCTCGGACAGTCAAGAGACCCAGTACTTC
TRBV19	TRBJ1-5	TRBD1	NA	CASQALTGDNQPQHF	TGTGCCAGCCAAGCCTTGACAGGGGACAATCAGCCCCAGCATTTT
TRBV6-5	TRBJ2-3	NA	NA	CASRRDSTDTQYF	TGTGCCAGCCGGAGGGATAGCACAGATACGCAGTATTTT
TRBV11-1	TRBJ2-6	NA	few	CASSLGQSGANVLTF	TGTGCCAGCAGCTTAGGGCAGTCTGGGGCCAACGTCCTGACTTTC
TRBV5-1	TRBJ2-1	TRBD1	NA	CASSLLGGEVNEQFF	TGCGCCAGCAGCTTGTTAGGGGGCGAAGTAAATGAGCAGTTCTTC
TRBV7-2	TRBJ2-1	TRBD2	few	CASSLASGGTYNEQFF	TGTGCCAGCAGCTTAGCTAGCGGGGGGACCTACAATGAGCAGTTCTTC
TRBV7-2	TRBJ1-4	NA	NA	CASSLTRGAINEKLFF	TGTGCCAGCAGCTTAACCCGGGGGGCGATAAATGAAAAACTGTTTTTT
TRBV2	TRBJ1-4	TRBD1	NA	CASGSGTGIEKLFF	TGTGCCAGCGGGTCGGGGACAGGGATCGAAAAACTGTTTTTT